These 30 T cell receptor beta chains came from one sample sequenced in a study of radiotherapy plus CTLA-4 blockade in lung cancer. Some clones are missing from TCRdb's copy, which holds only in-frame ones; the method was immunoSEQ multiplex PCR. The sample yields 65,000 to 90,000 clones, around 87% seen once. This material consisted of peripheral blood, taken from a patient treated with radiotherapy plus ipilimumab. The receptors were sampled from a human donor with non-small cell lung cancer who had stable disease on radiotherapy plus ipilimumab.

The rearrangement joins TRBV28 to TRBJ2-7, with TRBD1 matching over 10 bases. Germline V gene data show CDR1 as MDHEN and CDR2 as SYDVKM. The trim removed 5 bases at V and 2 bases at J, leaving 9 bases unmatched. CDR3 length: 16 amino acids. The CDR3 bases are TGTGCCAGCAGTCCCTCGACAGGGGGCGTGCCCTACGAGCAGTACTTC. Translating it yields CASSPSTGGVPYEQYF.

V usage is TRBV5-1 and J usage is TRBJ2-1; maybe TRBD1 (6 bases). CDR3 size: 16 residues. The V and J ends lost 0 bases and 6 bases respectively, with 16 bases between them. CDR1 and CDR2 from the germline V gene are SGHRS and YFSETQ. The CDR3 spells CASSLAGGGAGNEQFF. The CDR3 bases are TGCGCCAGCAGCTTGGCCGGTGGGGGCGCAGGCAATGAGCAGTTCTTC.

The rearrangement links TRBV28 to TRBJ1-1, with D uncertain. The CDR3 sequence is 11 residues long. Germline V gives CDR1 MDHEN, CDR2 SYDVKM. V lost 4 bases, J lost 7 bases, and 7 bases lay in between. The CDR3 nucleotides are TGTGCCAGCAGTTCCGGCAGTGAAGCTTTCTTT. Its protein is CASSSGSEAFF.

The V gene is TRBV6-5, the J gene TRBJ2-1, with 12 positions matching TRBD2. CDR1 and CDR2 (germline): MNHEY, SVGAGI. CDR3 length: 15 amino acids. Trimming took 6 bases from V and 7 from J; bases not matched to a gene: 7. The CDR3 nucleotides are TGTGCCAGCAGCCCACTGACTAGCGGGAGAAATGAGCAGTTCTTC. It translates to CASSPLTSGRNEQFF.

This sequence joins TRBV18 and TRBJ2-7; 7 positions agree with TRBD2. Per the germline V gene, CDR1 is KGHSH and CDR2 is LQKENI. The junction had 4 bases not matched to a gene; V was cut back by 3 bases and J by 2 bases. The CDR3 length is 14 residues. This CDR3 is CASSPTSRPYEQYF. The CDR3 DNA sequence: TGTGCCAGCTCACCGACTAGCAGGCCCTACGAGCAGTACTTC.

In its sample, this clone was seen once. The genes are TRBV7-9 and TRBJ1-5; TRBD1 matches 8 bases. Germline CDR1 is SEHNR and CDR2 is FQNEAQ (reference sequence). V lost 1 base and J lost 1; bases outside the gene matches: 3. CDR3 size: 16 residues. The CDR3 sequence: CASSLGTGRSNQPQHF. In nucleotides, the CDR3 is TGTGCCAGCAGCTTAGGGACAGGGCGGAGCAATCAGCCCCAGCATTTT.

The chain links TRBV28 to TRBJ2-7; weak D call: TRBD1 (5 bases). Trimming took 5 bases from V and 2 from J, leaving 13 bases between them. The CDR3 is 14 residues long. Germline V CDR1 and CDR2: MDHEN, SYDVKM. Here the CDR3 DNA reads TGTGCCAGCAGTGTACGACAGTTAACCTACGAGCAGTACTTC. Translating gives CASSVRQLTYEQYF. Full variable domain (missing parts from reference TRBV28 and TRBJ2-7): DVKVTQSSRYLVKRTGEKVFLECVQDMDHENMFWYRQDPGLGLRLIYFSYDVKMKEKGDIPEGYSVSREKKERFSLILESASTNQTSMYLCASSVRQLTYEQYFGPGTRLTVT.

The chain uses TRBV28 and TRBJ2-2; D call uncertain. Germline values: CDR1 MDHEN, CDR2 SYDVKM. This CDR3 comprises 13 residues. Trimming removed 6 bases from V and 7 bases from J, with 12 bases in between. The CDR3 sequence is CASRVLTNGELFF. The CDR3 bases are TGTGCCAGCAGAGTACTGACGAACGGGGAGCTGTTTTTT.

The chain couples TRBV7-9 to TRBJ2-5; no reliable D call. V was pared by 3 bases and J by 5 bases, with 4 bases between. The germline gives CDR1 SEHNR, CDR2 FQNEAQ (reference sequence). This CDR3 contains 11 residues. The CDR3, as DNA: TGTGCCAGCAGCTTTGGGGAGACCCAGTACTTC. Amino acids: CASSFGETQYF.

The gene calls are TRBV6-5 and TRBJ2-7, with 7 positions matching TRBD1. V shed 5 bases and J 7 bases; nucleotides not matched to a gene: 11. Germline loops: CDR1 MNHEY, CDR2 SVGAGI. The CDR3 loop spans 14 amino acids. In DNA form, the CDR3 reads TGTGCCAGCAGTGTTCCGGGACAGCCTTCGGAGCAGTACTTC. It translates to CASSVPGQPSEQYF.

CDR3 protein: CASSHQGNEQYF. CDR3 DNA: TGTGCCAGCAGCCACCAGGGGAACGAGCAGTACTTC. This chain links TRBV7-9 with TRBJ2-7; maybe TRBD1 (6 bases). The germline V gene encodes CDR1 SEHNR and CDR2 FQNEAQ (reference sequence). With 5 bases removed from V and 5 bases from J, the gap between germline ends came to 10 bases. There are 12 residues in the CDR3. The whole variable domain, filled in from reference TRBV7-9 and TRBJ2-7, reads DTGVSQNPRHKITKRGQNVTFRCDPISEHNRLYWYRQTLGQGPEFLTYFQNEAQLEKSRLLSDRFSAERPKGSFSTLEIQRTEQGDSAMYLCASSHQGNEQYFGPGTRLTVT.

The chain couples TRBV6-1 to TRBJ2-3; 8 nucleotides match TRBD1. Germline V CDR1 and CDR2: MNHNS, SASEGT. The CDR3 is 14 amino acids. After removal of 7 bases from V and 1 base from J, the junction contained 4 bases not matched to a gene. The CDR3, as DNA: TGTGCCAGCACCGCGGACAGGGGCACAGATACGCAGTATTTT. Protein sequence: CASTADRGTDTQYF.

The chain couples TRBV28 to TRBJ2-5; 9 nucleotides align to TRBD1. V lost 9 bases and J lost 5; bases outside the gene matches: 7. CDR1 is MDHEN, CDR2 SYDVKM, per germline. This CDR3 region has 13 residues. CDR3 in amino acids: CASIGTGPETQYF. The CDR3 nucleotides are TGTGCCAGTATAGGGACAGGGCCGGAGACCCAGTACTTC.

The chain has TRBV5-5 and TRBJ1-2; 8 bases are shared with TRBD1. CDR1 SGHKS and CDR2 YYEKEE come from the germline V gene (reference sequence). Trimming cost V 4 bases and J 4 bases; bases outside gene matches: 12. The CDR3 is made up of 16 amino acids. The CDR3 protein is CASSKFQDRDVYGYTF. The CDR3 DNA sequence: TGTGCCAGCAGCAAGTTCCAGGACAGGGATGTCTATGGCTACACCTTC.

This chain links TRBV5-1 with TRBJ2-3; 8 bases are shared with TRBD2. This CDR3 contains 16 residues. Germline V lookup: CDR1 SGHRS, CDR2 YFSETQ. Trimming cost V 4 bases and J 5 bases; bases outside gene matches: 12. The CDR3 sequence is CASSRPTSGLGDTQYF. The CDR3 bases are TGCGCCAGCAGCCGCCCTACTAGCGGCCTTGGAGATACGCAGTATTTT.

V and J are TRBV25-1 and TRBJ1-4, with TRBD1 identical over 8 bases. The CDR3 is 15 amino acids. V gave up 5 bases and J gave up 5 bases; unmatched junction bases: 7. Germline V gene lookup returns CDR1 MGHDK and CDR2 SYGVNS. CDR3 sequence (DNA): TGTGCCAGCAGTAATCGACAGGGGTCAAATGAAAAACTGTTTTTT. It specifies CASSNRQGSNEKLFF.

The chain uses TRBV5-1 and TRBJ2-1, with a possible D match to TRBD2 (6 bases). Germline V gives CDR1 SGHRS, CDR2 YFSETQ. CDR3 length: 15 amino acids. The V gene lost 0 bases and the J gene lost 0 bases, with 7 bases spanning the gap. The DNA of the CDR3 is TGCGCCAGCAGCTTGGATAGCGGCTCCTACAATGAGCAGTTCTTC. Its translation is CASSLDSGSYNEQFF.

This clone was detected only once. The rearrangement joins TRBV25-1 to TRBJ1-3, with a weak D call TRBD1 (5 bases). The V end was cut by 8 bases, the J end by 2 bases, with 19 bases between. In germline, CDR1 is MGHDK, CDR2 SYGVNS. This CDR3 spans 16 amino acids. The CDR3 DNA reads as TGTGCCAGCCGGGGGATAATCGGTGCCACTGGAAACACCATATATTTT. Its translation is CASRGIIGATGNTIYF.

V and J are TRBV9 and TRBJ2-2; TRBD1 might be the D (5 bases). Germline loops: CDR1 SGDLS, CDR2 YYNGEE. This CDR3 has 14 amino acids. The V and J ends lost 10 bases and 5 bases respectively, with 18 bases between them. CDR3 loop: CASGKGYLTGELFF. In DNA form, the CDR3 reads TGTGCCTCAGGGAAGGGGTACCTGACCGGGGAGCTGTTTTTT.

The chain employs TRBV7-6 and TRBJ1-1; 7 positions match TRBD1. V gave up 5 bases and J gave up 0 bases; unmatched junction bases: 6. Germline V CDR1 and CDR2: SGHVS, FNYEAQ. This CDR3 has 15 residues. CDR3 sequence: CASSLRGALNTEAFF. Here the CDR3 DNA reads TGTGCCAGCAGCCTCAGGGGGGCTTTGAACACTGAAGCTTTCTTT.

The sample holds one count of this clone. This chain uses TRBV7-8 with TRBJ2-3, with D unclear. This CDR3 spans 12 amino acids. The germline V gene encodes CDR1 SGHVS and CDR2 FQNEAQ. Trimming cost V 1 base and J 5 bases, with 4 bases left between them. The CDR3 here is CASSLERDTQYF. Written as DNA, the CDR3 is TGTGCCAGCAGCTTAGAGAGAGATACGCAGTATTTT.

The chain has TRBV7-9 and TRBJ2-2, with 7 bases matching TRBD1. J gave up 5 bases and V 7 bases, and 10 bases lay outside the gene matches. CDR3 size: 15 residues. Per the germline V gene, CDR1 is SEHNR and CDR2 is FQNEAQ (reference sequence). The CDR3 region is CASNPTGAFTGELFF. As DNA, the CDR3 is TGTGCCAGCAACCCAACAGGGGCTTTTACCGGGGAGCTGTTTTTT.

V and J are TRBV5-1 and TRBJ2-6; tentative D call: TRBD1 (6 bases). This CDR3 is built from 17 residues. Germline V lookup: CDR1 SGHRS, CDR2 YFSETQ. The V gene lost 5 bases and the J gene lost 0 bases, with 15 bases spanning the gap. The CDR3 sequence: CASRSGTLNSGANVLTF. The DNA for the CDR3 is TGCGCCAGCAGGTCCGGGACACTCAACTCTGGGGCCAACGTCCTGACTTTC.

The chain joins TRBV5-6 to TRBJ1-6; D gene uncertain. Germline V gene data show CDR1 as SGHDT and CDR2 as YYEEEE. V was trimmed by 4 bases and J by 0 bases, leaving 14 bases between them. The CDR3 has 17 amino acids. CDR3 in amino acids: CASSTVKAVSYNSPLHF. CDR3 coding DNA: TGTGCCAGCAGCACGGTTAAGGCAGTCTCCTATAATTCACCCCTCCACTTT.

The V call is TRBV5-6, the J call TRBJ2-1; 7 nucleotides align to TRBD2. V gave up 0 bases and J gave up 4 bases; unmatched junction bases: 4. This CDR3 contains 15 residues. Germline CDR1 and CDR2: SGHDT and YYEEEE. The CDR3 bases are TGTGCCAGCAGCTTGGTAGTTAGCGGGTACAATGAGCAGTTCTTC. This gives the protein CASSLVVSGYNEQFF.

The rearrangement uses TRBV6-1 and TRBJ2-7; D remains unclear. From germline, CDR1 is MNHNS and CDR2 SASEGT. This CDR3 spans 15 amino acids. V dropped 1 base and J dropped 2 bases, with 12 bases sitting between them. CDR3 DNA: TGTGCCAGCAGTGAAGGACCCACCCGCCCCTACGAGCAGTACTTC. Its protein is CASSEGPTRPYEQYF.

The chain couples TRBV5-6 to TRBJ1-6; TRBD1 aligns across 9 bases. The CDR3 consists of 15 residues. The V segment lost 0 bases and the J segment 7 bases; nucleotides outside the gene matches: 2. Per the germline V gene, CDR1 is SGHDT and CDR2 is YYEEEE. The CDR3 spells CASSLGDRDNSPLHF. The CDR3 DNA reads as TGTGCCAGCAGCTTGGGGGACAGGGACAATTCACCCCTCCACTTT.

The chain combines TRBV19 with TRBJ1-2; TRBD1 might be the D (6 bases). The CDR3 totals 14 residues. Deletions cut 6 bases from V and 8 bases from J, with 19 bases between. Looked up from germline, CDR1 is LNHDA and CDR2 is SQIVND (reference sequence). The CDR3 region has the DNA TGTGCCAGTAGATGGTCCGGGGGGGGCGACGGCTACACCTTC. This codes for CASRWSGGGDGYTF. The whole variable domain, filled in from reference TRBV19 and TRBJ1-2, reads DGGITQSPKYLFRKEGQNVTLSCEQNLNHDAMYWYRQDPGQGLRLIYYSQIVNDFQKGDIAEGYSVSREKKESFPLTVTSAQKNPTAFYLCASRWSGGGDGYTFGSGTRLTVV.

This chain uses TRBV6-1 with TRBJ2-1, with 9 bases that match TRBD2. This CDR3 contains 14 residues. Looked up from germline, CDR1 is MNHNS and CDR2 is SASEGT. J lost 0 bases, V lost 7 bases, and 1 base had no gene match. The CDR3 nucleotides are TGTGCCAGCATGCGGGGGGGCTCCTACAATGAGCAGTTCTTC. It specifies CASMRGGSYNEQFF.

The chain recombines TRBV7-8 with TRBJ2-7; D uncertain. Trimming left V 1 base short and J 2 bases short, with 9 bases between. Germline CDR1 reads SGHVS; CDR2 reads FQNEAQ. This CDR3 is built from 14 residues. CDR3 residues: CASSLGRPPYEQYF. The DNA for the CDR3 is TGTGCCAGCAGCTTAGGCCGCCCGCCCTACGAGCAGTACTTC. The variable domain in full, with the rest retrieved from reference TRBV7-8 and TRBJ2-7, is GAGVSQSPRYKVAKRGQDVALRCDPISGHVSLFWYQQALGQGPEFLTYFQNEAQLDKSGLPSDRFFAERPEGSVSTLKIQRTQQEDSAVYLCASSLGRPPYEQYFGPGTRLTVT.